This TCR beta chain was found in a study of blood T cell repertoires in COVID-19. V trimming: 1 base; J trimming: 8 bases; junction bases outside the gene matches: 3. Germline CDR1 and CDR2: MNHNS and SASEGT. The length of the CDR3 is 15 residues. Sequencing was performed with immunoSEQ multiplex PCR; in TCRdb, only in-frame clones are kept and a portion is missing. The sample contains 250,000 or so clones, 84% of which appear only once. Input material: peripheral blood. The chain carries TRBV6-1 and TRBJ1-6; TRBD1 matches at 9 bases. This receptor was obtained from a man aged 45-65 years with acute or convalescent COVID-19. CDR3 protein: CASSEDRDRDSPLHF. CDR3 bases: TGTGCCAGCAGTGAAGACCGGGACAGGGATTCACCCCTCCACTTT.